A single sample gave rise to the 25 T cell receptor beta chains below, sequenced in a study of cytomegalovirus exposure and HLA in healthy donors. The PCR had 60 Vbeta and 13 Jbeta primers. The method was immunoSEQ multiplex PCR; TCRdb's version includes in-frame clones alone and lacks a portion of them. The profile shows about 180,000 clones, around three quarters of them singletons. Sample: PBMCs. Receptors originate from a woman under 40 in good health and CMV-seropositive.

J is TRBJ1-2 and V is TRBV7-9, with D possibly being TRBD1 (6 bases). The CDR3 runs to 15 residues. V shed 1 base and J shed 5 bases, with 14 bases lying between them. Germline V gives CDR1 SEHNR, CDR2 FQNEAQ (reference sequence). In DNA, the CDR3 is TGTGCCAGCAGCTTAGATGGGGGCGATCTTTATGGCTACACCTTC. Encoded protein: CASSLDGGDLYGYTF.

The rearrangement uses TRBV19 and TRBJ2-1; 9 bases align to TRBD2. Germline V gives CDR1 LNHDA, CDR2 SQIVND (reference sequence). This CDR3 has 18 amino acids. The V and J ends lost 3 bases and 0 bases, in that order; junction bases with no gene match: 9. CDR3 sequence (DNA): TGTGCCAGTAGTATCTCCCAAAGCGGGGGGCCCTCCTACAATGAGCAGTTCTTC. Translated, it gives CASSISQSGGPSYNEQFF.

This chain uses TRBV4-1 with TRBJ2-1; TRBD2 agrees at 11 bases. The junction had 10 bases not matched to a gene; V was cut back by 5 bases and J by 4 bases. Germline V gene sequence: CDR1 MGHRA, CDR2 YSYEKL. The CDR3 loop spans 17 amino acids. CDR3 bases: TGCGCCAGCAGCGAGCCTAGCGGGGGGACTATTTACAATGAGCAGTTCTTC. Its protein is CASSEPSGGTIYNEQFF.

Remarks on this clone: Mismatch with germline at one junction end may stem from a read error. The chain carries TRBV5-6 and TRBJ1-5; 7 nucleotides match TRBD1. The CDR3 has 10 residues. Germline CDR1 is SGHDT and CDR2 is YYEEEE. CDR3: CASSSGTADF. In DNA form, the CDR3 reads TGTGCCAGCAGCTCCGGGACAGCGGATTTT. Supplemented by reference TRBV5-6 and TRBJ1-5, the full variable domain reads DAGVTQSPTHLIKTRGQQVTLRCSPKSGHDTVSWYQQALGQGPQFIFQYYEEEERQRGNFPDRFSGHQFPNYSSELNVNALLLGDSALYLCASSSGTADFGDGTRLSIL.

The rearrangement links TRBV2 to TRBJ1-4; 8 bases map to TRBD1. Per the germline V gene, CDR1 is SNHLY and CDR2 is FYNNEI. J gave up 8 bases and V 6 bases, and 17 bases lay outside the gene matches. The CDR3 sequence is 17 residues long. CDR3 sequence (DNA): TGTGCCAGCAGAAAAGAGACAGGGGCCCAGCGTAGAGAAAAACTGTTTTTT. Its translation is CASRKETGAQRREKLFF.

The chain joins TRBV2 to TRBJ2-3; 7 positions match TRBD1. J gave up 2 bases and V 7 bases, and 6 bases lay outside the gene matches. Per germline, CDR1 SNHLY and CDR2 FYNNEI. This CDR3 comprises 14 residues. The CDR3 spells CASKRDRNTDTQYF. CDR3 coding DNA: TGTGCCAGCAAAAGGGACAGAAACACAGATACGCAGTATTTT.

The chain employs TRBV27 and TRBJ2-5, with 10 bases aligning to TRBD2. TRBJ2-7 explains the end of the DNA better; the J call may be wrong. Germline values: CDR1 MNHEY, CDR2 SMNVEV (reference sequence). CDR3 length equals 20 residues. This chain's CDR3 is CASSLLGLAGVPSTSYEQYF. The CDR3 DNA follows: TGTGCCAGCAGTTTATTGGGTCTAGCGGGGGTCCCCTCAACTTCCTACGAGCAGTACTTC.

This chain joins TRBV7-7 and TRBJ2-2; 8 bases map to TRBD1. J was trimmed by 7 bases and V by 5 bases; bases with no gene match: 9. CDR1 is SSHAT, CDR2 FNYEAQ, per germline (reference sequence). The CDR3 loop spans 15 amino acids. This CDR3 reads CASSPQGGRDGELFF. DNA for the CDR3: TGTGCCAGCAGCCCACAGGGGGGAAGGGACGGGGAGCTGTTTTTT.

The V call is TRBV11-2, the J call TRBJ1-5, with D unclear. Per germline, CDR1 SGHAT and CDR2 FQNNGV. Trimming took 0 bases from V and 5 from J, leaving 5 bases between them. The CDR3 extends over 13 amino acids. The chain's CDR3 is CASSLDPDQPQHF. The CDR3 nucleotides are TGTGCCAGCAGCTTAGACCCGGATCAGCCCCAGCATTTT.

The chain joins TRBV6-5 to TRBJ1-1, with 10 bases lining up with TRBD1. CDR3 length equals 13 residues. CDR1 and CDR2 (germline): MNHEY, SVGAGI. Losses at the gene ends were 6 bases for V and 10 bases for J; bases not matched to a gene: 8. The CDR3 DNA is TGTGCCAGCAGGGAGACAGGGGGCGCGTCAGCTTTCTTT. Encoded protein: CASRETGGASAFF.

The V call is TRBV30, the J call TRBJ2-7, with 10 positions matching TRBD1. V trimming: 3 bases; J trimming: 3 bases; junction bases outside the gene matches: 5. Germline V gives CDR1 GTSNPN, CDR2 SVGIG (reference sequence). This CDR3 spans 14 amino acids. The CDR3: CAWRPGQGFYEQYF. The CDR3, as DNA: TGTGCCTGGAGGCCGGGACAGGGGTTCTACGAGCAGTACTTC.

The genes are TRBV9 and TRBJ2-1, with TRBD2 identical over 7 bases. The CDR3 totals 14 residues. In germline, CDR1 is SGDLS, CDR2 YYNGEE. J gave up 5 bases and V 0 bases, and 2 bases lay outside the gene matches. CDR3 nucleotides: TGTGCCAGCAGCGTAGTGGGGGGGAACAATGAGCAGTTCTTC. This translates into CASSVVGGNNEQFF.

The genes are TRBV7-8 and TRBJ2-1, with a tentative D call TRBD1 (5 bases). The ends were cut back, 1 base at V and 3 bases at J, with 7 bases in the middle. Germline CDR1 is SGHVS and CDR2 is FQNEAQ. The CDR3 spans 14 residues. CDR3: CASSLGGYYNEQFF. The CDR3 bases are TGTGCCAGCAGCTTAGGGGGCTACTACAATGAGCAGTTCTTC.

The chain links TRBV9 to TRBJ1-2, with TRBD1 matching 11 bases. Looked up from germline, CDR1 is SGDLS and CDR2 is YYNGEE. The V segment lost 0 bases and the J segment 2 bases; nucleotides outside the gene matches: 6. The CDR3 covers 17 residues. In nucleotides, the CDR3 is TGTGCCAGCAGCGTAGCCAGCGGGACAGGGGGAAACTATGGCTACACCTTC. This codes for CASSVASGTGGNYGYTF. Full variable domain (outside the CDR3, taken from reference TRBV9 and TRBJ1-2): DSGVTQTPKHLITATGQRVTLRCSPRSGDLSVYWYQQSLDQGLQFLIQYYNGEERAKGNILERFSAQQFPDLHSELNLSSLELGDSALYFCASSVASGTGGNYGYTFGSGTRLTVV.

This clone was recorded once. The same CDR3 is also encoded by other DNA sequences in this sample. The J gene is TRBJ1-5, the V gene TRBV10-2; D is unresolved. The germline V gene has CDR1 WSHSY and CDR2 SAAADI. There are 13 residues in the CDR3. Deletions cut 8 bases from V and 1 base from J, with 9 bases between. The CDR3 sequence: CASSERSNQPQHF. CDR3 DNA sequence: TGCGCCAGCTCCGAACGGAGCAATCAGCCCCAGCATTTT.

This clone was detected only once. J is TRBJ1-1 and V is TRBV19; D not resolved. The CDR3 is 13 residues long. Germline V gene lookup returns CDR1 LNHDA and CDR2 SQIVND (reference sequence). Trimming pared 4 bases from V and 5 bases from J, leaving 11 bases between. As DNA, the CDR3 is TGTGCCAGTAGTAAGGAGCTTTGGACTGAAGCTTTCTTT. It yields the protein CASSKELWTEAFF.

The CDR3 sequence is CASSQDQGVGSPLHF. DNA of the CDR3: TGCGCCAGCAGCCAAGATCAAGGGGTTGGTTCACCCCTCCACTTT. V is TRBV4-3 and J is TRBJ1-6; tentatively, D is TRBD1 (5 bases). Looked up from germline, CDR1 is LGHNA and CDR2 is YSLEER. V dropped 0 bases and J dropped 9 bases, with 12 bases sitting between them. CDR3 length: 15 amino acids.

The gene calls are TRBV7-9 and TRBJ2-3, with 7 bases identical to TRBD1. Unmatched junction bases numbered 12, after V lost 8 bases and J lost 4 bases. The germline V gene has CDR1 SEHNR and CDR2 FQNEAQ (reference sequence). The CDR3 covers 15 residues. CDR3 sequence reads: CASRRGRGYPDTQYF. Here the CDR3 DNA reads TGTGCCAGCCGCCGGGGCAGGGGGTACCCAGATACGCAGTATTTT.

This clone was observed a handful of times. The chain employs TRBV19 and TRBJ1-5; D is perhaps TRBD1 (6 bases). The CDR3 contains 12 residues. Looked up from germline, CDR1 is LNHDA and CDR2 is SQIVND (reference sequence). Trimming pared 5 bases from V and 9 bases from J, leaving 11 bases between. The CDR3 DNA is TGTGCCAGTAGTCGGGGGGGGCGGCCCCAGCATTTT. Translated: CASSRGGRPQHF.

The chain combines TRBV5-6 with TRBJ2-1; the match to TRBD2 covers 9 bases. Germline V lookup: CDR1 SGHDT, CDR2 YYEEEE. Unmatched junction bases numbered 16, after V lost 3 bases and J lost 9 bases. The CDR3 consists of 17 residues. CDR3 coding DNA: TGTGCCAGCAGCTCCGTTCTAGCGGGGAACGGGCCGGCTGAGCAGTTCTTC. Amino acid sequence: CASSSVLAGNGPAEQFF.

J is TRBJ2-1 and V is TRBV7-8; 7 positions match TRBD1. This CDR3 is 15 amino acids long. After removal of 5 bases from V and 6 bases from J, the junction contained 10 bases not matched to a gene. CDR1 and CDR2 (germline): SGHVS, FQNEAQ. The CDR3 spells CASSTPTGPGNEQFF. The CDR3 bases are TGTGCCAGCAGCACCCCGACAGGGCCGGGCAATGAGCAGTTCTTC.

Points on this clone: One junction end does not reproduce the germline sequence, and a read error may be involved. This sequence joins TRBV4-2 and TRBJ1-4, with unresolved D. Germline CDR1 and CDR2: LGHNA and YNFKEQ. CDR3 size: 16 residues. The CDR3 is CASGQAQASTNEKLFF. Here the CDR3 DNA reads TGTGCCAGCGGCCAAGCCCAGGCTTCAACTAATGAAAAACTGTTTTTT.

This chain links TRBV7-2 with TRBJ1-6; possibly TRBD1 for D (6 bases). The CDR3 runs 16 residues. The V gene lost 7 bases and the J gene lost 6 bases, with 19 bases spanning the gap. From germline, CDR1 is SGHTA and CDR2 FQGNSA. CDR3: CASNRDGAQINSPLHF. As DNA, the CDR3 is TGTGCCAGCAACAGGGACGGCGCGCAGATTAATTCACCCCTCCACTTT.

V gene TRBV27 combines with J gene TRBJ2-1; D may be TRBD1 (5 bases). In germline, CDR1 is MNHEY, CDR2 SMNVEV (reference sequence). With 5 bases removed from V and 8 bases from J, the gap between germline ends came to 22 bases. The CDR3 is 16 amino acids. The CDR3 loop reads CASSPTGRVTADEQFF. CDR3 bases: TGTGCCAGCAGTCCCACAGGCAGGGTGACGGCTGATGAGCAGTTCTTC.

CDR3 in DNA: TGTGCCAGCAGCCCAAGATGGCAGGGGGCTAACAATGAGCAGTTCTTC. Amino acid sequence: CASSPRWQGANNEQFF. The chain uses TRBV4-2 and TRBJ2-1; 8 nucleotides agree with TRBD1. V shed 4 bases, J shed 5 bases, and the junction held 10 bases outside the gene matches. CDR1 is LGHNA and CDR2 is YNFKEQ in the germline V gene. This CDR3 has 16 amino acids.